By share, the clone carrying this T cell receptor beta chain ranks as medium-sized. These data originate in a study of breast tumors, draining lymph nodes, adjacent tissues. A single record per CDR3 protein comes from TCRdb applying MiXCR to the multiplex PCR reads. The profile shows about 15,000 distinct CDR3 sequences, roughly 52% of them singletons. The J segment lost 5 bases and the V segment lost 6 bases, leaving 4 bases of the junction unmatched. Germline CDR1 is MNHEY and CDR2 is SMNVEV (reference sequence). The CDR3 runs to 13 residues. The V and J genes are TRBV27 and TRBJ1-5, with TRBD1 matching 7 bases. The clonotype comes from a female donor with breast cancer. Some clones in this sample may be carry-over from other donors' samples. Sequencing was carried out using tumor-adjacent breast tissue. Here the CDR3 DNA reads TGTGCCAGCAGCAAGGGGGCTGATCAGCCCCAGCATTTT. As protein: CASSKGADQPQHF.